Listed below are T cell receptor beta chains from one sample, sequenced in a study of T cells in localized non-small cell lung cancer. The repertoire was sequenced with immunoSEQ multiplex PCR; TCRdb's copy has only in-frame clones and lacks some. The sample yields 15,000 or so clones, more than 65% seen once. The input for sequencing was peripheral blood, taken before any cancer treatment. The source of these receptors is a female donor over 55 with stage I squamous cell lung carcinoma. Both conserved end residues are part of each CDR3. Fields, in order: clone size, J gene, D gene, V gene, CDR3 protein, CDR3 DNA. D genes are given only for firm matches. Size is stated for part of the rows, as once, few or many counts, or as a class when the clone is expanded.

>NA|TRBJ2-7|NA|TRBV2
CASSHQQRQYEQYF
TGTGCCAGCAGTCACCAACAAAGACAGTACGAGCAGTACTTC
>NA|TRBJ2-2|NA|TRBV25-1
CASEDSANTGELFF
TGTGCCAGCGAGGACAGCGCGAACACCGGGGAGCTGTTTTTT
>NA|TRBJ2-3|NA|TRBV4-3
CASSQVSIPDTQYF
TGCGCCAGCAGCCAAGTATCAATCCCGGATACGCAGTATTTT
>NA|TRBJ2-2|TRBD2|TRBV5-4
CASSPVAAGDTGELFF
TGTGCCAGCAGCCCGGTCGCAGCGGGGGACACCGGGGAGCTGTTTTTT
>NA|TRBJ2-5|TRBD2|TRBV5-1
CASSPPLAGVAETQYF
TGCGCCAGCAGCCCCCCTCTAGCGGGGGTGGCGGAGACCCAGTACTTC
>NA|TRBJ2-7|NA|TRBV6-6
CASTDTIYEQYF
TGTGCCAGCACCGATACAATCTACGAGCAGTACTTC
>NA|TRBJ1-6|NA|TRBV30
CAWTLLTRDNSPLHF
TGTGCCTGGACCCTACTAACGCGGGATAATTCACCCCTCCACTTT
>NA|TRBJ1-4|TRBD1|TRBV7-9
CASSPPTGGEKLFF
TGTGCCAGCAGCCCACCGACAGGGGGCGAAAAACTGTTTTTT
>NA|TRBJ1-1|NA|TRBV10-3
CAIGDGGPGTEAFF
TGTGCGATCGGCGATGGGGGGCCAGGCACTGAAGCTTTCTTT
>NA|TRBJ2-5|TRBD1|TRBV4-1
CASSGQGGETQYF
TGCGCCAGCAGCGGACAGGGCGGAGAGACCCAGTACTTC
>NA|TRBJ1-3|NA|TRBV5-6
CASTRVGSSTGNTIYF
TGTGCCAGCACCCGGGTGGGCAGCTCGACTGGAAACACCATATATTTT
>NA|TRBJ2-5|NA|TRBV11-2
CASSRLGGLLETQYF
TGTGCCAGCAGCAGGCTAGGGGGGCTTCTGGAGACCCAGTACTTC
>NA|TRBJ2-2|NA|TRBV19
CASSISLTAGTGELFF
TGTGCCAGTAGTATTTCCCTCACCGCGGGGACCGGGGAGCTGTTTTTT
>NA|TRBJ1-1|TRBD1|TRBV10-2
CASSGPGQANTEAFF
TGCGCCAGCAGTGGACCGGGACAGGCGAACACTGAAGCTTTCTTT
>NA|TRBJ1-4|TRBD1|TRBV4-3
CASSLQPTGGNEKLFF
TGCGCCAGCAGTCTACAGCCGACAGGGGGAAATGAAAAACTGTTTTTT
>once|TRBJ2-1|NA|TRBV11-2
CASSLGSVFKGEQFF
TGTGCCAGCAGCTTAGGTTCTGTTTTTAAGGGGGAGCAGTTCTTC
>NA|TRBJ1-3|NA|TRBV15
CATSNPGAGYTIYF
TGTGCCACCAGCAACCCGGGGGCAGGATACACCATATATTTT
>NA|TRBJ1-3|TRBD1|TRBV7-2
CASSLQGAGNTIYF
TGTGCCAGCAGCTTACAGGGGGCTGGAAACACCATATATTTT
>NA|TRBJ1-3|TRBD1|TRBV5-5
CASSPGQGVGTIYF
TGTGCCAGCAGCCCTGGACAGGGCGTTGGCACCATATATTTT
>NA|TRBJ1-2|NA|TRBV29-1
CSVVSQGSNYGYTF
TGCAGCGTTGTGAGTCAGGGGTCTAACTATGGCTACACCTTC
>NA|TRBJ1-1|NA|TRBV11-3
CASSFLAGDTEAFF
TGTGCCAGCAGCTTTTTGGCAGGGGACACTGAAGCTTTCTTT
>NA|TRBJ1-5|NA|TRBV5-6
CASSRGRLSNQPQHF
TGTGCCAGCAGCCGGGGACGGCTTAGCAATCAGCCCCAGCATTTT
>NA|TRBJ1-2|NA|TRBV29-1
CSARGTYGYTF
TGCAGCGCCCGGGGGACCTATGGCTACACCTTC
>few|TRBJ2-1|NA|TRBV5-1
CASSLGQSSYNEQFF
TGCGCCAGCAGCTTGGGACAGAGCTCCTACAATGAGCAGTTCTTC
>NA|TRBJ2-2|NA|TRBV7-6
CASSLVQPDQTGVAGELFF
TGTGCCAGCAGCTTAGTTCAGCCGGATCAAACGGGAGTCGCCGGGGAGCTGTTTTTT
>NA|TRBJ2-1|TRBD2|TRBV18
CASSRPVRGDYNEQFF
TGTGCCAGCTCCCGTCCTGTGCGGGGGGACTACAATGAGCAGTTCTTC
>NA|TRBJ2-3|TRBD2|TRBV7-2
CASSPGGRGGGDTQYF
TGTGCCAGCAGCCCAGGAGGGCGGGGGGGCGGAGATACGCAGTATTTT
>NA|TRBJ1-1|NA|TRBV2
CASSEGGRAFF
TGTGCCAGCAGTGAGGGTGGTCGAGCTTTCTTT
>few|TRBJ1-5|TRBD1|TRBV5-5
CASRRTGGESNQPQHF
TGTGCCAGCAGGCGGACAGGGGGCGAAAGCAATCAGCCCCAGCATTTT
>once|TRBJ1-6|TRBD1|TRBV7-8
CASSPRGGGRDNSPLHF
TGTGCCAGCAGCCCCCGTGGAGGGGGCCGGGATAATTCACCCCTCCACTTT
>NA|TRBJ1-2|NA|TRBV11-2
CASSLTASYGYTF
TGTGCCAGCAGCTTAACGGCGTCCTATGGCTACACCTTC
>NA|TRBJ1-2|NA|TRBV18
CASSPQPGNYGYTF
TGTGCCAGCTCACCACAGCCAGGGAACTATGGCTACACCTTC
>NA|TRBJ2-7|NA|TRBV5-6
CASSGAGVYYEQYF
TGTGCCAGCAGCGGCGCCGGGGTATACTACGAGCAGTACTTC
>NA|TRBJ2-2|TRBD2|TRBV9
CASSGLAGATGELFF
TGTGCCAGCAGCGGGCTAGCGGGGGCCACCGGGGAGCTGTTTTTT
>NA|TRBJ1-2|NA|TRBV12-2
CASRASQGGRGYTF
TGTGCAAGTCGCGCGTCTCAGGGGGGAAGAGGCTACACCTTC
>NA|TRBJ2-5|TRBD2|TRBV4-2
CASSQVTSGQETQYF
TGTGCCAGCAGCCAGGTGACTAGCGGTCAAGAGACCCAGTACTTC
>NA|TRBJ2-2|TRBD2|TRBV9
CASSVYGGDDTGELFF
TGTGCCAGCAGCGTTTACGGGGGGGACGACACCGGGGAGCTGTTTTTT
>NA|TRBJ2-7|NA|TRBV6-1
CASKEWYEQYF
TGTGCCAGCAAGGAGTGGTACGAGCAGTACTTC
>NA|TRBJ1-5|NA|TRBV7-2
CASSLEEGPNQPQHF
TGTGCCAGCAGCTTAGAGGAGGGGCCCAATCAGCCCCAGCATTTT
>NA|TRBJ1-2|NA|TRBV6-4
CASSIVGGDNYGYTF
TGTGCCAGCAGTATTGTCGGGGGAGATAACTATGGCTACACCTTC
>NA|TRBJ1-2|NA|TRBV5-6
CASRRARGDGYTF
TGTGCCAGCAGGCGCGCCCGGGGGGACGGCTACACCTTC
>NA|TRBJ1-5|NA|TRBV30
CAWSGKGLYNQPQHF
TGTGCCTGGAGTGGTAAGGGGCTCTACAATCAGCCCCAGCATTTT
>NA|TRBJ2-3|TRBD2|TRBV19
CASSMGRGGRDTQYF
TGTGCCAGTAGTATGGGACGGGGGGGCCGGGATACGCAGTATTTT
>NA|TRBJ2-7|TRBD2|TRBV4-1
CASSPLAGATREQYF
TGCGCCAGCAGCCCACTAGCGGGGGCCACGAGAGAGCAGTACTTC
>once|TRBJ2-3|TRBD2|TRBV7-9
CASSPRWVSGEHTQYF
TGTGCCAGCAGCCCTAGGTGGGTTAGCGGGGAGCATACGCAGTATTTT
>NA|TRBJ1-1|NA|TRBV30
CAWSRQGGDRAFF
TGTGCCTGGAGTCGGCAGGGTGGTGATAGGGCTTTCTTT